These T cell receptor beta chains were read from a single sample in a study of tumor-infiltrating lymphocytes in oesophageal squamous cell carcinoma. TCRdb reanalysed the PCR reads using MiXCR and keeps one entry per CDR3 protein. The sample contains roughly 14,000 distinct CDR3 sequences, 46% of which appear only once. Input material: blood. The receptors stem from a male donor with esophageal squamous cell carcinoma. The CDR3 runs from the conserved cysteine through the conserved F or W. D genes are given only for firm matches. Clone size is not always given. Where it is, it says once, few, many or a class for expanded clones.

v_gene	abundance	j_gene	d_gene	CDR3aa	CDR3nt
TRBV7-2	once	TRBJ2-5	.	CASSASRQLQETQYF	TGTGCCAGCAGCGCAAGTCGACAACTCCAAGAGACCCAGTACTTC
TRBV7-3	few	TRBJ2-5	.	CASSQGGGKETQYF	TGTGCCAGCAGCCAGGGAGGGGGAAAAGAGACCCAGTACTTC
TRBV7-9	.	TRBJ2-5	TRBD2	CASSLAVAGGHNEQYF	TGTGCCAGCAGCTTAGCAGTTGCGGGAGGGCACAATGAGCAGTACTTC
TRBV7-2	.	TRBJ2-3	.	CASGTNTDTQYF	TGTGCCAGCGGAACAAACACAGATACGCAGTATTTT
TRBV7-9	medium-sized	TRBJ2-3	.	CASSLLSADTQYF	TGTGCCAGCAGCTTATTAAGCGCAGATACGCAGTATTTT
TRBV7-9	large	TRBJ2-1	TRBD2	CASSPRTSLNEQFF	TGTGCCAGCAGCCCCAGGACTAGCTTGAATGAGCAGTTCTTC
TRBV28	many	TRBJ2-1	.	CASSSTDSALGGPSYNEQFF	TGTGCCAGCAGTTCCACCGACTCGGCGCTTGGCGGGCCTTCCTACAATGAGCAGTTCTTC
TRBV20-1	few	TRBJ2-5	TRBD2	CSASSPYGLAEEETQYF	TGCAGTGCTAGTAGTCCCTATGGACTAGCGGAGGAAGAGACCCAGTACTTC
TRBV28	many	TRBJ2-7	TRBD1	CASSFAPIGQDYEQYF	TGTGCCAGCAGTTTCGCCCCGATTGGACAGGACTACGAGCAGTACTTC
TRBV6-6	once	TRBJ2-4	.	CASINGKNIQYF	TGTGCCAGCATTAATGGGAAAAACATTCAGTACTTC
TRBV7-2	.	TRBJ2-2	TRBD1	CASSLLQGATGELFF	TGTGCCAGCAGCTTACTTCAGGGGGCCACCGGGGAGCTGTTTTTT
TRBV24-1	many	TRBJ1-4	.	CATSQQGKATNEKLFF	TGTGCCACCAGCCAACAGGGAAAGGCAACTAATGAAAAACTGTTTTTT
TRBV24-1	few	TRBJ2-5	.	CATSAVGETQYF	TGTGCCACCAGTGCCGTGGGAGAGACCCAGTACTTC
TRBV6-5	.	TRBJ2-3	.	CASSQIPLDTQYF	TGTGCCAGCAGCCAGATCCCTTTGGATACGCAGTATTTT
TRBV5-1	.	TRBJ2-7	.	CASSSDIQLYEQYF	TGCGCCAGCAGCTCGGACATCCAACTCTACGAGCAGTACTTC
TRBV5-4	few	TRBJ2-3	.	CASSASLSTDTQYF	TGTGCCAGCAGCGCCTCGTTGAGCACAGATACGCAGTATTTT
TRBV7-8	few	TRBJ2-7	TRBD1	CASRRDRDYEQYF	TGTGCCAGCAGAAGGGACAGGGACTACGAGCAGTACTTC
TRBV7-3	.	TRBJ2-5	.	CASSFTGGETQYFGAGTTQKQFF	.
TRBV7-3	.	TRBJ2-1	TRBD2	CASSLGLGGSSYNEQFF	TGTGCCAGCAGCTTAGGCCTCGGGGGGAGCTCCTACAATGAGCAGTTCTTC
TRBV7-3	few	TRBJ2-1	.	CASSLFPGTPIYNEQFF	TGTGCCAGCAGCTTATTCCCCGGGACCCCTATATACAATGAGCAGTTCTTC
TRBV12-3/TRBV12-4	.	TRBJ2-5	TRBD1	CASSRWDRGKETQYF	TGTGCCAGCAGCCGATGGGACAGGGGGAAAGAGACCCAGTACTTC
TRBV4-1	many	TRBJ2-1	.	CASSLEVGAYNEQFF	TGCGCCAGCAGCCTAGAGGTGGGGGCTTACAATGAGCAGTTCTTC
TRBV7-2	.	TRBJ2-7	.	CASSFLMSSYEQYF	TGTGCCAGCAGCTTTCTCATGAGCTCCTACGAGCAGTACTTC
TRBV7-2	.	TRBJ2-1	TRBD2	CASSLTSGLSYNEQFF	TGTGCCAGCAGCTTAACTAGCGGGTTATCCTACAATGAGCAGTTCTTC
TRBV6-1	many	TRBJ2-7	TRBD2	CASNRGLAGVVEQYF	TGTGCCAGCAATAGGGGACTAGCGGGAGTTGTCGAGCAGTACTTC
TRBV12-3/TRBV12-4	many	TRBJ2-4	.	CASTTLWENIQYF	TGTGCCAGCACCACCCTCTGGGAAAACATTCAGTACTTC
TRBV7-2	.	TRBJ2-1	.	CASSLIPAYNEQFF	TGTGCCAGCAGCTTAATTCCAGCCTACAATGAGCAGTTCTTC
TRBV29-1	few	TRBJ2-1	TRBD2	CSVEGSGRFSNEQFF	TGCAGCGTCGAAGGTAGCGGGAGATTTAGCAATGAGCAGTTCTTC
TRBV6-2/TRBV6-3	.	TRBJ2-1	TRBD2	CASRSGRAYYNEQFF	TGTGCCAGCAGGAGCGGGAGAGCCTACTACAATGAGCAGTTCTTC
TRBV11-3	many	TRBJ2-1	.	CASSRLGSSYNEQFF	TGTGCCAGCAGCCGACTAGGGAGCTCCTACAATGAGCAGTTCTTC
TRBV7-4	.	TRBJ2-5	.	CASSPSSETQYF	TGTGCCAGCAGCCCCAGTTCAGAGACCCAGTACTTC
TRBV7-6	.	TRBJ2-1	.	CASSFFQEADNEQFF	TGTGCCAGCAGCTTCTTCCAGGAGGCTGACAATGAGCAGTTCTTC
TRBV12-3/TRBV12-4	many	TRBJ1-4	TRBD1	CASSPSRGQGVEKLFF	TGTGCCAGCAGTCCTTCTCGGGGACAGGGGGTTGAAAAACTGTTTTTT
TRBV6-5	once	TRBJ2-1	.	CASSYGVSSYNEQFF	TGTGCCAGCAGTTACGGAGTTAGCTCCTACAATGAGCAGTTCTTC
TRBV6-6	.	TRBJ2-5	.	CASRPSYYGNLETQYF	TGTGCCAGCAGGCCCTCATATTACGGGAATCTAGAGACCCAGTACTTC
TRBV5-1	.	TRBJ1-1	.	CASSFKGGTEAFF	TGCGCCAGCAGCTTCAAGGGGGGCACTGAAGCTTTCTTT
TRBV7-6	many	TRBJ1-4	TRBD1	CASSLFGTGGEKLFF	TGTGCCAGCAGCTTATTTGGAACAGGGGGGGAAAAACTGTTTTTT
TRBV12-3/TRBV12-4	once	TRBJ2-1	.	CASSFSAFGEQFF	TGTGCCAGCAGCTTTTCGGCCTTTGGTGAGCAGTTCTTC
TRBV7-2	few	TRBJ2-7	TRBD1	CASSRDRISDEQYF	TGTGCCAGCAGCCGGGACAGAATTTCCGACGAGCAGTACTTC
TRBV6-1	.	TRBJ2-3	.	CASSAHSTDTQYF	TGTGCCAGCAGTGCTCATAGCACAGATACGCAGTATTTT
TRBV2	many	TRBJ1-5	TRBD1	CASNWGTDQPQHF	TGTGCCAGCAATTGGGGGACAGACCAGCCCCAGCATTTT
TRBV19	many	TRBJ2-1	.	CASSEADRNEQFF	TGTGCCAGCAGTGAAGCGGATAGGAATGAGCAGTTCTTC
TRBV7-6	.	TRBJ1-6	.	CASSPLPSGVVNEQYF	TGTGCCAGCAGCCCCTTGCCTAGCGGGGTCGTGAACGAGCAGTACTTT
TRBV11-3	many	TRBJ2-7	.	CASSLSNLGLGVSEQYF	TGTGCCAGCAGCTTATCTAACTTAGGATTGGGGGTCTCCGAGCAGTACTTC
TRBV11-2	few	TRBJ1-3	.	CASSLNPSSSGNTIYF	TGTGCCAGCAGCTTAAACCCGAGTTCCTCTGGAAACACCATATATTTT
TRBV11-3	many	TRBJ2-7	TRBD1	CASSPGQGMHYEQYF	TGTGCCAGCAGTCCAGGACAGGGAATGCACTACGAGCAGTACTTC
TRBV7-6	.	TRBJ2-5	.	CASSLSLTQGQETQYF	TGTGCCAGCAGCCTATCCTTGACACAGGGCCAAGAGACCCAGTACTTC
TRBV11-1	few	TRBJ2-2	TRBD1	CASSSGTGANTGELFF	TGTGCCAGCAGCTCCGGGACAGGGGCGAACACCGGGGAGCTGTTTTTT
TRBV6-1	many	TRBJ1-1	.	CASSEGRTEAFF	TGTGCCAGCAGTGAAGGGCGGACTGAAGCTTTCTTT
TRBV7-8	few	TRBJ2-7	TRBD1	CASSLGTGEQYF	TGTGCCAGCAGCTTAGGGACAGGGGAGCAGTACTTC
TRBV6-1	few	TRBJ1-3	TRBD1	CASSWTGANSGNTIYF	TGTGCCAGCAGTTGGACAGGGGCAAACTCTGGAAACACCATATATTTT